These 2 T cell receptor beta chains were sequenced from one sample in a study of cytomegalovirus exposure and HLA in healthy donors (dated by TCRdb to about 2017). To prepare the library, the immunoSEQ multiplex PCR assay was applied. The multiplex PCR relied on a mix of 60 forward primers for TCR Vbeta segments and 13 reverse primers for TCR Jbeta segments. What TCRdb holds here is the immuneACCESS table cut down to in-frame rearrangements. Part of the clones is not present; checked against another copy, under half of the missing clones reflect an unresolved V gene, and the others are unexplained. This sample has 110,000 to 150,000 clones in its table, and over 60% of those were observed once. The ten largest clones add up to less than 2% of the sample. What was sequenced was PBMCs. The receptors were gathered from a woman in her thirties in good health and CMV-seronegative.

This clone was recorded once. The CDR3 coding sequence is TGTGCCAGCAGCTTATTTGTCCTCGATGAGCAGTTCTTC. This gives the protein CASSLFVLDEQFF. V gene TRBV7-3 combines with J gene TRBJ2-1; D is unclear. V was clipped by 2 bases and J by 8 bases, with 10 bases between them. Germline-derived CDR1 and CDR2 are SGHTA and FQGTGA. This CDR3 comprises 13 residues.

CDR3 nucleotides: TGTGCCAGCAGCTTAGGGGCCGTCAATCAGCCCCAGCATTTT. It codes for CASSLGAVNQPQHF. The rearrangement uses TRBV7-2 and TRBJ1-5; D is undetermined. Germline lookup yields CDR1 SGHTA and CDR2 FQGNSA. The CDR3 has 14 residues. Trimming removed 1 base from V and 3 bases from J, with 7 bases in between.